This T cell receptor beta chain emerged from a study of T-cell reconstitution after alpha-beta-depleted transplantation in children. Comment on this clonotype: Its antigen is not known.

Trimming cost V 5 bases and J 4 bases; bases outside gene matches: 6. Germline V lookup: CDR1 ENHRY, CDR2 SYGVKD. The CDR3 has 14 residues. Study-wide results and caveats: Roughly two months post-transplant, alpha-beta T cells reportedly originated from several hundred graft clones that had expanded. Some patients' high day-60 TCRbeta diversity was attributed to recipient cells surviving conditioning.

As it was prepared, the TCRbeta library received unique molecular identifiers. TCRdb reanalysed the PCR reads using MiXCR and keeps one entry per CDR3 protein. The table shows approximately 500,000 distinct CDR3 sequences, with 27% occurring only once. This specimen was PBMCs, taken before TCRalphabeta/CD19-depleted stem cell transplant. The chain combines TRBV10-3 with TRBJ1-1; TRBD1 aligns across 8 bases. This clonotype originated in a boy in the first two years of life with Wiskott-Aldrich syndrome, due to receive a stem cell transplant. The CDR3 nucleotides are TGTGCCATCAGTCCAGGGGGCGCGGGCACTGAAGCTTTCTTT. It specifies CAISPGGAGTEAFF.